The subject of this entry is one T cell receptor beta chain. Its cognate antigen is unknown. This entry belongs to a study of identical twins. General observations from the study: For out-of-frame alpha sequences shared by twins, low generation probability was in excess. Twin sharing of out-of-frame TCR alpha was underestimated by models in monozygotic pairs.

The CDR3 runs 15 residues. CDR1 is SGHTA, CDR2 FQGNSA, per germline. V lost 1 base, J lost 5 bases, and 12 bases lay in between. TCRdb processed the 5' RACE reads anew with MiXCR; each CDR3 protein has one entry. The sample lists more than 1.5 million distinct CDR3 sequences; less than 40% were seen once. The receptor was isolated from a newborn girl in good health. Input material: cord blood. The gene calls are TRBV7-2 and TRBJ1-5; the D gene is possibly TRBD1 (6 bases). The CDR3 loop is CASSLDRVWHQPQHF. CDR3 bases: TGTGCCAGCAGCTTAGACAGGGTTTGGCATCAGCCCCAGCATTTT.